The 17 T cell receptor beta chains reported below all come from one sample, sequenced in a study of blood T cell repertoires in COVID-19. Data came from immunoSEQ multiplex PCR; TCRdb stores just in-frame clones and leaves some out. Of 300,000 to 350,000 clones detected, approximately 89% appear once; the ten largest clones hold 3.9%. Sequencing was performed on peripheral blood. The receptors come from a woman aged 55-70 years with COVID-19, enrolled during active disease.

This sequence joins TRBV28 and TRBJ1-4; 9 bases line up with TRBD1. The CDR3 consists of 19 residues. J was trimmed by 6 bases and V by 5 bases; bases with no gene match: 19. The germline CDR1 and CDR2 sequences are MDHEN and SYDVKM. This CDR3 reads CASSTIPKTGGGRYEKLFF. CDR3 bases: TGTGCCAGCAGTACCATACCCAAAACAGGGGGCGGGCGGTATGAAAAACTGTTTTTT. Supplemented by reference TRBV28 and TRBJ1-4, the full variable domain reads DVKVTQSSRYLVKRTGEKVFLECVQDMDHENMFWYRQDPGLGLRLIYFSYDVKMKEKGDIPEGYSVSREKKERFSLILESASTNQTSMYLCASSTIPKTGGGRYEKLFFGSGTQLSVL.

The chain links TRBV6-4 to TRBJ1-4; 11 bases map to TRBD1. V trimming: 3 bases; J trimming: 1 base; junction bases outside the gene matches: 13. Germline values: CDR1 MRHNA, CDR2 SNTAGT. The CDR3 runs to 20 residues. This CDR3 is CASSEDLPRTGGRTNEKLFF. The CDR3 nucleotides are TGTGCCAGCAGTGAAGATTTGCCCCGGACAGGGGGCAGAACTAATGAAAAACTGTTTTTT.

The rearrangement joins TRBV5-1 to TRBJ1-1; D unresolved. The CDR3 is 16 amino acids. Trimming pared 0 bases from V and 1 base from J, leaving 13 bases between. Germline V CDR1 and CDR2: SGHRS, YFSETQ. The CDR3 DNA reads TGCGCCAGCAGCTTGGGATGGAGTCCGTCGAACACTGAAGCTTTCTTT. It yields the protein CASSLGWSPSNTEAFF.

The chain links TRBV28 to TRBJ1-2; 10 bases are shared with TRBD1. Germline V gene lookup returns CDR1 MDHEN and CDR2 SYDVKM. V lost 6 bases, J lost 4 bases, and 5 bases stayed unmatched. This CDR3 region has 14 residues. CDR3 in amino acids: CASSPGQGGYGYTF. The CDR3 region has the DNA TGTGCCAGCAGCCCCGGACAGGGGGGCTATGGCTACACCTTC.

This chain connects TRBV7-8 to TRBJ1-2, with 11 bases lining up with TRBD1. The germline gives CDR1 SGHVS, CDR2 FQNEAQ. CDR3 size: 16 residues. Trimming cost V 0 bases and J 3 bases; bases outside gene matches: 3. CDR3 residues: CASSLARTGGDYGYTF. In nucleotides, the CDR3 is TGTGCCAGCAGCTTAGCTCGGACAGGGGGCGACTATGGCTACACCTTC.

This chain connects TRBV27 to TRBJ2-3; 9 bases are shared with TRBD1. The V and J ends lost 5 bases and 2 bases, in that order; junction bases with no gene match: 14. The CDR3 has 18 amino acids. CDR1 is MNHEY and CDR2 is SMNVEV in the germline V gene (reference sequence). CDR3 residues: CASSPQAGTGKFTDTQYF. The CDR3 region has the DNA TGTGCCAGCAGTCCACAAGCCGGGACAGGGAAATTCACAGATACGCAGTATTTT.

The chain links TRBV6-5 to TRBJ2-5; 9 positions agree with TRBD1. Germline loops: CDR1 MNHEY, CDR2 SVGAGI. The CDR3 totals 14 residues. After removal of 7 bases from V and 0 bases from J, the junction contained 3 bases not matched to a gene. The CDR3, as DNA: TGTGCCAGCAACCGGGACAGGGACCAAGAGACCCAGTACTTC. Protein product: CASNRDRDQETQYF.

The chain combines TRBV28 with TRBJ1-5; D possibly corresponds to TRBD1 (5 bases). Trimming pared 7 bases from V and 1 base from J, leaving 11 bases between. Looked up from germline, CDR1 is MDHEN and CDR2 is SYDVKM. This CDR3 is built from 14 residues. The CDR3 DNA sequence: TGTGCCAGCACGACAGAGTCCAGCAATCAGCCCCAGCATTTT. Amino acids: CASTTESSNQPQHF.

A note on this clone: Other DNA sequences from this sample encode an identical CDR3 as well. V gene TRBV7-3 combines with J gene TRBJ1-1; D ambiguous. The germline V gene encodes CDR1 SGHTA and CDR2 FQGTGA. The CDR3 sequence is 14 residues long. Deletions cut 5 bases from V and 1 base from J, with 11 bases between. In DNA, the CDR3 is TGTGCCAGCAGCCTCCTGGCGGGGAACACTGAAGCTTTCTTT. Encoded protein: CASSLLAGNTEAFF.

This clone was counted a single time. J is TRBJ2-7 and V is TRBV11-2; 7 bases line up with TRBD1. With V trimmed by 3 bases and J by 3 bases, 5 bases remained unmatched. Germline V gene data show CDR1 as SGHAT and CDR2 as FQNNGV. The CDR3 covers 14 residues. CDR3 DNA sequence: TGTGCCAGCAGCTTGACACGACAGGGCTACGAGCAGTACTTC. It encodes CASSLTRQGYEQYF.

The rearrangement joins TRBV6-5 to TRBJ1-6; a possible D gene is TRBD1 (6 bases). Trimming pared 0 bases from V and 17 bases from J, leaving 11 bases between. Looked up from germline, CDR1 is MNHEY and CDR2 is SVGAGI. There are 12 residues in the CDR3. In DNA, the CDR3 is TGTGCCAGCAGTTACTCAGGACAGCAATTCCACTTT. Amino acids: CASSYSGQQFHF.

The chain employs TRBV5-1 and TRBJ1-1; D is ambiguous. There are 13 residues in the CDR3. CDR1 and CDR2 from the germline V gene are SGHRS and YFSETQ. Trimming removed 2 bases at V and 1 base at J, with 6 bases between. As DNA, the CDR3 is TGCGCCAGCAGCTTTTCTAAGAACACTGAAGCTTTCTTT. Translation: CASSFSKNTEAFF.

The V gene is TRBV2, the J gene TRBJ2-1, with TRBD2 matching over 12 bases. CDR1 is SNHLY and CDR2 is FYNNEI in the germline V gene. V shed 6 bases and J 8 bases; nucleotides not matched to a gene: 11. This CDR3 spans 16 amino acids. The CDR3: CASRETSGGSGDEQFF. In DNA form, the CDR3 reads TGTGCCAGCAGAGAGACTAGCGGGGGCTCAGGAGATGAGCAGTTCTTC.

The chain employs TRBV28 and TRBJ1-2, with 11 nucleotides matching TRBD1. CDR3 length: 16 amino acids. Losses at the gene ends were 7 bases for V and 1 base for J; bases not matched to a gene: 8. Germline CDR1 reads MDHEN; CDR2 reads SYDVKM. This chain's CDR3 is CASTPGGTGGNYGYTF. The CDR3 coding sequence is TGTGCCAGCACCCCAGGGGGGACAGGGGGTAACTATGGCTACACCTTC.

The chain couples TRBV29-1 to TRBJ2-7; 8 nucleotides agree with TRBD1. With V trimmed by 6 bases and J by 5 bases, 15 bases remained unmatched. The CDR3 loop spans 15 amino acids. Germline assignment: CDR1 SQVTM and CDR2 ANQGSEA. Here the CDR3 reads CSVETRTGSTHEQYF. Here the CDR3 DNA reads TGCAGCGTCGAAACACGGACAGGGTCCACCCACGAGCAGTACTTC.

For the CDR3, the DNA is TGTGCCAGCAGTCCAACCGGGACAGGGAATAAAGAAAAACTGTTTTTT. It yields the protein CASSPTGTGNKEKLFF. This chain connects TRBV28 to TRBJ1-4; 9 positions agree with TRBD1. This CDR3 region has 16 residues. In germline, CDR1 is MDHEN, CDR2 SYDVKM. The trim removed 5 bases at V and 8 bases at J, leaving 12 bases unmatched.

V and J are TRBV5-5 and TRBJ1-4; D is unresolved. Germline lookup yields CDR1 SGHKS and CDR2 YYEKEE (reference sequence). V lost 2 bases to trimming and J lost 0 bases, with 5 bases between them. The CDR3 runs 14 residues. DNA of the CDR3: TGTGCCAGCAGCTTCTCTGCAACTAATGAAAAACTGTTTTTT. Translating it yields CASSFSATNEKLFF.